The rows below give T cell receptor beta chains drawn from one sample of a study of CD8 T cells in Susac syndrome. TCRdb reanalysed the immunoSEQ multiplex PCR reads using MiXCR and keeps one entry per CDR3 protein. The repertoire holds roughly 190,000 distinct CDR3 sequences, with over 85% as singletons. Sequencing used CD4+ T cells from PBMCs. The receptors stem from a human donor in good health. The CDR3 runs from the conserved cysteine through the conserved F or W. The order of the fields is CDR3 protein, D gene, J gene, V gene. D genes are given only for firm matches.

CDR3 protein: CSVGQYTEAFF
D gene: NA
J gene: TRBJ1-1
V gene: TRBV29-1

CDR3 protein: CASSLREADTQYF
D gene: TRBD2
J gene: TRBJ2-3
V gene: TRBV28

CDR3 protein: CASRLAGNEQFF
D gene: NA
J gene: TRBJ2-1
V gene: TRBV6-5

CDR3 protein: CASSATFRDRGHGYTF
D gene: TRBD1
J gene: TRBJ1-2
V gene: TRBV25-1

CDR3 protein: CSATGTDGYTF
D gene: NA
J gene: TRBJ1-2
V gene: TRBV20-1

CDR3 protein: CASRRDGDQPQHF
D gene: NA
J gene: TRBJ1-5
V gene: TRBV6-6

CDR3 protein: CSARDEDRGSTEAFF
D gene: TRBD1
J gene: TRBJ1-1
V gene: TRBV20-1

CDR3 protein: CASSQVLVNTEAFF
D gene: NA
J gene: TRBJ1-1
V gene: TRBV3-1

CDR3 protein: CASSQDGRNTEAFF
D gene: NA
J gene: TRBJ1-1
V gene: TRBV4-3

CDR3 protein: CASGGVGVDTQYF
D gene: NA
J gene: TRBJ2-3
V gene: TRBV7-8

CDR3 protein: CASSGQAYNEQFF
D gene: NA
J gene: TRBJ2-1
V gene: TRBV2

CDR3 protein: CARTPQGMYGYTF
D gene: NA
J gene: TRBJ1-2
V gene: TRBV6-5

CDR3 protein: CASSLVTNQPQHF
D gene: NA
J gene: TRBJ1-5
V gene: TRBV7-2

CDR3 protein: CASSYRSGRDTQYF
D gene: TRBD2
J gene: TRBJ2-3
V gene: TRBV6-5

CDR3 protein: CSVEEDPDTQYF
D gene: NA
J gene: TRBJ2-3
V gene: TRBV29-1

CDR3 protein: CASSPDSHYNEQFF
D gene: NA
J gene: TRBJ2-1
V gene: TRBV3-1

CDR3 protein: CASSLARAGKETQYF
D gene: NA
J gene: TRBJ2-5
V gene: TRBV7-8

CDR3 protein: CASTRTGANVLTF
D gene: NA
J gene: TRBJ2-6
V gene: TRBV3-1

CDR3 protein: CASRRTSGSAGELFF
D gene: TRBD2
J gene: TRBJ2-2
V gene: TRBV5-1

CDR3 protein: CSALSNTGELFF
D gene: NA
J gene: TRBJ2-2
V gene: TRBV20-1

CDR3 protein: CAWTRDIVDYGYTF
D gene: NA
J gene: TRBJ1-2
V gene: TRBV30

CDR3 protein: CASSIDQDQPQHF
D gene: NA
J gene: TRBJ1-5
V gene: TRBV19

CDR3 protein: CASSRWTGDAGANVLTF
D gene: TRBD1
J gene: TRBJ2-6
V gene: TRBV6-1

CDR3 protein: CASSPWYEGASNEQFF
D gene: NA
J gene: TRBJ2-1
V gene: TRBV18

CDR3 protein: CASSDDSEVQYF
D gene: NA
J gene: TRBJ2-5
V gene: TRBV2

CDR3 protein: CATSPGEREHQETQYF
D gene: TRBD2
J gene: TRBJ2-5
V gene: TRBV15

CDR3 protein: CAWSPVAYEQYF
D gene: NA
J gene: TRBJ2-7
V gene: TRBV30

CDR3 protein: CAIRRGRDNEQFF
D gene: NA
J gene: TRBJ2-1
V gene: TRBV10-3

CDR3 protein: CATSDRERGGVGELFF
D gene: NA
J gene: TRBJ2-2
V gene: TRBV24-1

CDR3 protein: CASSLGLPTYNEQFF
D gene: NA
J gene: TRBJ2-1
V gene: TRBV5-6

CDR3 protein: CASSLRGRLEQYF
D gene: TRBD1
J gene: TRBJ2-7
V gene: TRBV12-3/TRBV12-4

CDR3 protein: CSATDRDSYEQYF
D gene: TRBD1
J gene: TRBJ2-7
V gene: TRBV20-1

CDR3 protein: CALGQNNQPQHF
D gene: TRBD1
J gene: TRBJ1-5
V gene: TRBV30

CDR3 protein: CASSLRGNYYEQYF
D gene: NA
J gene: TRBJ2-7
V gene: TRBV12-3/TRBV12-4

CDR3 protein: CAWSSSGSSYEQYF
D gene: TRBD2
J gene: TRBJ2-7
V gene: TRBV30

CDR3 protein: CASSSPVGPTGGANVLTF
D gene: NA
J gene: TRBJ2-6
V gene: TRBV6-5

CDR3 protein: CAIKQGARTDTQYF
D gene: TRBD1
J gene: TRBJ2-3
V gene: TRBV7-9